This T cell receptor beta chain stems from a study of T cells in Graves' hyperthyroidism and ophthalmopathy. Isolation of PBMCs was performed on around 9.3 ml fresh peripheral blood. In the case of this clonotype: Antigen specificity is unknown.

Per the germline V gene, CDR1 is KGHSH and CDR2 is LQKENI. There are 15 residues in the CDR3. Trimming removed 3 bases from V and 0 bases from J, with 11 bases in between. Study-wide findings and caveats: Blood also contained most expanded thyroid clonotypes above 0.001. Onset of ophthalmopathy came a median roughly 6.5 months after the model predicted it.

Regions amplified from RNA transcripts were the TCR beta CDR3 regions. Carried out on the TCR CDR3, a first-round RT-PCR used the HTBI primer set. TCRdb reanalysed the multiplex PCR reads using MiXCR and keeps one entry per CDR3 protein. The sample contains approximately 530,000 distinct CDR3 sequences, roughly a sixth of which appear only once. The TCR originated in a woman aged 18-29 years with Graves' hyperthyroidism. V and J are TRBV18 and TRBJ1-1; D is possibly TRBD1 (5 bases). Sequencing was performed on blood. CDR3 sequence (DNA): TGTGCCAGCTCACCGACGCGACAGATGAACACTGAAGCTTTCTTT. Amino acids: CASSPTRQMNTEAFF. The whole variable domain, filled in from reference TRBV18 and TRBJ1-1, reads NAGVMQNPRHLVRRRGQEARLRCSPMKGHSHVYWYRQLPEEGLKFMVYLQKENIIDESGMPKERFSAEFPKEGPSILRIQQVVRGDSAAYFCASSPTRQMNTEAFFGQGTRLTVV.